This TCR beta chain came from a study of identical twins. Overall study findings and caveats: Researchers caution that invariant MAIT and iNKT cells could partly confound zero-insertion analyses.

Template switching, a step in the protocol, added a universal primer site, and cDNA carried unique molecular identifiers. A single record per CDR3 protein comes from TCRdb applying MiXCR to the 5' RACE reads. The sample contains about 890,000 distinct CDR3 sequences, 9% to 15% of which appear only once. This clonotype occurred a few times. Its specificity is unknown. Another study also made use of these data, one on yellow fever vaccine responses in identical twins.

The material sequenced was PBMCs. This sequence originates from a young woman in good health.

In DNA, the CDR3 is TGTGCCAGCAGCTTTGGGAGTGGGAACACTGAAGCTTTCTTT. It codes for CASSFGSGNTEAFF. The rearrangement joins TRBV7-9 to TRBJ1-1; D is ambiguous. The CDR3 loop spans 14 amino acids. CDR1 and CDR2 from the germline V gene are SEHNR and FQNEAQ (reference sequence). Trimming left V 3 bases short and J 1 base short, with 9 bases between.